A single T cell receptor (beta chain) is shown here with its context. The antigen it binds to is not known. One base away there is no much larger clone; base qualities are not given. Whole blood was collected in K2EDTA tubes by collaborating institutions according to the institutions' own protocols. For TCRbeta analysis, collaborators shipped samples as frozen whole blood, isolated PBMCs, or DNA extracted from either of those sample types. CDR1 and CDR2 are drawn from the germline V gene (reference sequence): LGHDT, YNNKEL. V sheds 4 bases and J sheds 3 bases, leaving 16 bases between their ends. Inclusive of the bounding cysteine and phenylalanine, the CDR3 is 17 residues long. CDR3 DNA is the only sequence kept; it has 51 bases, read in frame from the first base. TCRbeta CDR3 regions were amplified from genomic DNA using the immunoSEQ Assay, a bias-controlled multiplex PCR. Turning to the authors' computational methods: Within the assay, amplification of reference gene primers was used to estimate how many nucleated cells each sample contained. Sequence reads were collapsed and filtered to measure the absolute abundance of every unique TCRbeta CDR3 rearrangement. Productive Simpson clonality was computed per sample as the square root of Simpson's diversity index over productive rearrangements. TCRdb holds this immuneACCESS table with in-frame rearrangements only. Some clones are missing; in checked studies, unresolved V genes explain under half, and the rest has no known cause. The V and J calls and the clone size are those of that table, but D and trimming were determined from the DNA. Recorded for this sample are approximately 150,000 clones; more than 75% of them occurred a single time. Roughly 4.5% of the sample goes to the ten largest clones.

This entry is derived from a study of blood T cell repertoires in COVID-19 (dated by TCRdb to about 2020). Study-level background: Collaborator samples came from the United States, Italy and Spain and covered acute and convalescent phases of COVID-19. The repertoires were released in a freely available public database meant as a resource for research on the immune response to SARS-CoV-2. Subjects who had been exposed to COVID-19, were actively infected with it, or had recovered from it provided the deeply sampled blood TCRbeta repertoires that made up the dataset. Sample metadata almost always included a de-identified subject ID, COVID-19 status, age in years and sex. Where available, HLA class I and class II types were taken from metadata supplied by the sample provider and were not determined by assay-based typing. The samples were drawn from the first 160 participants of the ongoing ImmuneRACE study and from over 950 subjects provided by 6 global collaborators. The prospective study material was composed of cDNA or gDNA derived from T cells, B-cell-depleted T cells, or PBMCs.

Findings and caveats that apply to the study as a whole: The amount of clinical and demographic metadata varied by source and participant and was provided uncurated.

This chain joins TRBV3-1 (or the pseudogene TRBV3-2) to TRBJ1-6; the D gene is perhaps TRBD1, from 6 matching bases. The receptor was isolated from a human donor in a cohort sampled during active COVID-19. The sample consisted of peripheral blood. CDR3 protein: CASSPQGLFLYNSPLHF. The bases read TGTGCCAGCAGCCCCCAGGGGCTTTTCCTCTATAATTCACCCCTCCACTTT.